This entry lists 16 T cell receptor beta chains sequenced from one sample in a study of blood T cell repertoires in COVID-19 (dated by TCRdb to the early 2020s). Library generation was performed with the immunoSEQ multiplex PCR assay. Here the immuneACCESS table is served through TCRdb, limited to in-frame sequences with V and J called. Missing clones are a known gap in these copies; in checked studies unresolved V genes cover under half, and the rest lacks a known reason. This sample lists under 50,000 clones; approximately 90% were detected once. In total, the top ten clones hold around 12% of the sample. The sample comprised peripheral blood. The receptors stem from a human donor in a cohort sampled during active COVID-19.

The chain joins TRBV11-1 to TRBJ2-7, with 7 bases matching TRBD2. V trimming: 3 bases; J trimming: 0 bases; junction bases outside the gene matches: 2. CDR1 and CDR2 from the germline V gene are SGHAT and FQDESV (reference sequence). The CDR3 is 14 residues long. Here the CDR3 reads CASSLGGGSYEQYF. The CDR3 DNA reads TGTGCCAGCAGCTTGGGGGGGGGCTCCTACGAGCAGTACTTC.

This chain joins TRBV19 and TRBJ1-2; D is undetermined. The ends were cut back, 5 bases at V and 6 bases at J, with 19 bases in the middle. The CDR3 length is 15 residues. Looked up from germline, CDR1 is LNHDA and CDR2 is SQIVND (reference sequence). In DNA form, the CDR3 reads TGTGCCAGTAGTGACGCAAGCTCGGGGATTAATGGCTACACCTTC. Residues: CASSDASSGINGYTF.

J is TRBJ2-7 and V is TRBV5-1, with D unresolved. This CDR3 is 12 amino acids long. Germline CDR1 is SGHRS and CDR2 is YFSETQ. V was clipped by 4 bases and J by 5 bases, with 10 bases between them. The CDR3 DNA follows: TGCGCCAGCAGCCTGCTAGAGGACGAGCAGTACTTC. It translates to CASSLLEDEQYF.

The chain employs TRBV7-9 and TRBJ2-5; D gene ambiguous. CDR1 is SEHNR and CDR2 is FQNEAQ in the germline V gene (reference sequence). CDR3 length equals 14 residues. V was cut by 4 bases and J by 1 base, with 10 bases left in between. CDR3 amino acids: CASSSPSGQETQYF. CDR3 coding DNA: TGTGCCAGCAGCTCCCCCTCCGGCCAAGAGACCCAGTACTTC.

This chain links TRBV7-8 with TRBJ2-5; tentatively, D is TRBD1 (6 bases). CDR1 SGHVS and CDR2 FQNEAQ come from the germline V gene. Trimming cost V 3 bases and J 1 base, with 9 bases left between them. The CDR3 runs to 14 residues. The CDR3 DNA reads TGTGCCAGCAGCTTGGGACAATTCCAAGAGACCCAGTACTTC. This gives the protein CASSLGQFQETQYF.

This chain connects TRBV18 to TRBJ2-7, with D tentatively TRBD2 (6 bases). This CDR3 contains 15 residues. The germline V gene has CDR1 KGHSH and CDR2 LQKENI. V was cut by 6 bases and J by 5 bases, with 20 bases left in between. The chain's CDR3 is CASSSPSVPRHEQYF. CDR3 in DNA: TGTGCCAGCTCGAGTCCTAGCGTTCCTAGGCACGAGCAGTACTTC. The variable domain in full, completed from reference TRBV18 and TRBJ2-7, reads NAGVMQNPRHLVRRRGQEARLRCSPMKGHSHVYWYRQLPEEGLKFMVYLQKENIIDESGMPKERFSAEFPKEGPSILRIQQVVRGDSAAYFCASSSPSVPRHEQYFGPGTRLTVT.

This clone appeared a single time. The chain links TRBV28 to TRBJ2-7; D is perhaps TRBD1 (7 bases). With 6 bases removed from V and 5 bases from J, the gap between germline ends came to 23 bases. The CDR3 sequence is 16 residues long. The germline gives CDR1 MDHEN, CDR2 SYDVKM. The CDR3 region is CASSRQRPGGGDEQYF. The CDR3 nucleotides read TGTGCCAGCAGCCGGCAACGACCAGGGGGAGGCGACGAGCAGTACTTC. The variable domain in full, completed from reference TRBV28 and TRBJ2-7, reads DVKVTQSSRYLVKRTGEKVFLECVQDMDHENMFWYRQDPGLGLRLIYFSYDVKMKEKGDIPEGYSVSREKKERFSLILESASTNQTSMYLCASSRQRPGGGDEQYFGPGTRLTVT.

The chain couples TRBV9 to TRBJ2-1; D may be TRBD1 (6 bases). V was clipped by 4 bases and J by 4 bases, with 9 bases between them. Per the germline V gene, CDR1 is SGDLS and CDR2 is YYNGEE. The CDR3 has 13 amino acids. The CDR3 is CASSPQGYNEQFF. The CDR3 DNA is TGTGCCAGCAGCCCACAGGGATACAATGAGCAGTTCTTC.

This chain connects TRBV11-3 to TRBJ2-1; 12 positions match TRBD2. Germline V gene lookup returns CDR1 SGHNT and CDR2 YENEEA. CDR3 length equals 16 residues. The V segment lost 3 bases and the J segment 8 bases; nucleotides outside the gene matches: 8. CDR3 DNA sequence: TGTGCCAGCAGCTTCCGAAGACTAGCGGGAGTAGATGAGCAGTTCTTC. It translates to CASSFRRLAGVDEQFF.

CDR3 DNA: TGTGCCAGCAGCCAAACAGGGGTTGGCTACACCTTC. It encodes CASSQTGVGYTF. The rearrangement joins TRBV3-1 (or the pseudogene TRBV3-2) to TRBJ1-2, with 7 bases identical to TRBD1. This CDR3 has 12 amino acids. CDR1 and CDR2 (germline): LGHDT, YNNKEL (reference sequence). Germline trimming cut 2 bases from V and 7 bases from J; bases unmatched to any gene: 1.

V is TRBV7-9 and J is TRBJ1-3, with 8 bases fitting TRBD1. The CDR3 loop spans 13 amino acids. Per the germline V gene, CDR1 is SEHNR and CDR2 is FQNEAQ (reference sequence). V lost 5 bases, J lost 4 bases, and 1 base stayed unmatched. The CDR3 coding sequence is TGTGCCAGCAGCCGACAGGGGGGAAACACCATATATTTT. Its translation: CASSRQGGNTIYF.

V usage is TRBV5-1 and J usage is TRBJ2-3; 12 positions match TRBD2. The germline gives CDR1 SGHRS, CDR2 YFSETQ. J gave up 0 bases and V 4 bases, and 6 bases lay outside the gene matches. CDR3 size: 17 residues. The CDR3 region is CASSLGLAGTSTDTQYF. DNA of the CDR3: TGCGCCAGCAGCCTCGGACTAGCGGGGACTAGCACAGATACGCAGTATTTT.

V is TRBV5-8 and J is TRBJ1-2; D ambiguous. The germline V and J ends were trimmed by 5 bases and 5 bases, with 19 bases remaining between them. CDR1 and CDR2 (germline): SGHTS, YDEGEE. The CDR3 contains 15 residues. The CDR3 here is CASSSGWMSWYGYTF. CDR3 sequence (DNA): TGTGCCAGCAGTTCGGGTTGGATGTCTTGGTATGGCTACACCTTC. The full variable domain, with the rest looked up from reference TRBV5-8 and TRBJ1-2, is EAGVTQSPTHLIKTRGQQATLRCSPISGHTSVYWYQQALGLGLQFLLWYDEGEERNRGNFPPRFSGRQFPNYSSELNVNALELEDSALYLCASSSGWMSWYGYTFGSGTRLTVV.

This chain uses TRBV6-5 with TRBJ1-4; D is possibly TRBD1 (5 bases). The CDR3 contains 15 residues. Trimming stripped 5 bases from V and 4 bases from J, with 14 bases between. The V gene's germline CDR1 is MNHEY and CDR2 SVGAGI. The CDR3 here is CASSSVWGDNEKLFF. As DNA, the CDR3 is TGTGCCAGCAGTAGTGTTTGGGGCGATAATGAAAAACTGTTTTTT.

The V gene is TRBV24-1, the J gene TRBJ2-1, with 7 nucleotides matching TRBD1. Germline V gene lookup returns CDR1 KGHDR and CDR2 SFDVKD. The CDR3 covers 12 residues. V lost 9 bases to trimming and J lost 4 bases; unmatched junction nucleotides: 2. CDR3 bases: TGTGCCACCCGGGACAGTTACAATGAGCAGTTCTTC. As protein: CATRDSYNEQFF.

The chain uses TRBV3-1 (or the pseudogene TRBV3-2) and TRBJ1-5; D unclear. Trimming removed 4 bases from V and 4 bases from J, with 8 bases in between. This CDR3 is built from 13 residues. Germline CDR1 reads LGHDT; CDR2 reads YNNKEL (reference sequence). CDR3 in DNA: TGTGCCAGCAGCCCCCAGGTTAATCAGCCCCAGCATTTT. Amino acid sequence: CASSPQVNQPQHF.